This T cell receptor (beta chain) was documented in a study of cytomegalovirus exposure and HLA in healthy donors. Vbeta (60) and Jbeta (13) primers were used in the PCR. TCRdb's table, derived via immunoSEQ multiplex PCR, lists solely in-frame clones and lacks some. In the table there are about 60,000 clones, roughly three quarters of which are singletons. V dropped 1 base and J dropped 2 bases, with 14 bases sitting between them. This CDR3 is built from 16 residues. Germline V gene data show CDR1 as SGHTA and CDR2 as FQGNSA. Sequencing was done on a sample of PBMCs. The TCR was taken from a woman under 40 in good health and CMV-seronegative. The rearrangement links TRBV7-2 to TRBJ2-5; no definite D call. CDR3 loop: CASSLVPSVIQETQYF. CDR3 sequence (DNA): TGTGCCAGCAGCTTAGTCCCCAGCGTGATACAAGAGACCCAGTACTTC. The full variable domain, completed using reference TRBV7-2 and TRBJ2-5, is GAGVSQSPSNKVTEKGKDVELRCDPISGHTALYWYRQSLGQGLEFLIYFQGNSAPDKSGLPSDRFSAERTGGSVSTLTIQRTQQEDSAVYLCASSLVPSVIQETQYFGPGTRLLVL.